Reported below is one T cell receptor beta chain. Its target is unknown. The data are from a study of CXCR3-negative and CXCR3-positive naive CD8 T cells. Study background: Every library held about 1.5 +/- 0.3 million TRB reads, and the total came to around 140 million.

All TRB cDNA libraries came from 5' RACE performed with UMI labels. TCRdb reprocessed the 5' RACE reads, keeping one entry per CDR3 protein, no DNA. The sample totals about 56,000 distinct CDR3 sequences. All CD8+ T cell subsets were sorted in triplicate at hundreds of thousands of cells each. Germline CDR1 reads SGDLS; CDR2 reads YYNGEE. This CDR3 comprises 14 residues. Broader study findings: Diversity ran similarly high across both naive subsets but far lower in memory CD8+ cells. Naive cells, whether CXCR3-negative or CXCR3-positive, had similar TRBV-TRBJ usage, while memory cells differed.

This TCR derives from a human donor in good health. Some clones in this sample may be carry-over from other donors' samples. V gene TRBV9 combines with J gene TRBJ2-7. The sequenced sample consisted of memory CD8+ T cells from blood. The CDR3 reads CASSFQTDSYEQYF.